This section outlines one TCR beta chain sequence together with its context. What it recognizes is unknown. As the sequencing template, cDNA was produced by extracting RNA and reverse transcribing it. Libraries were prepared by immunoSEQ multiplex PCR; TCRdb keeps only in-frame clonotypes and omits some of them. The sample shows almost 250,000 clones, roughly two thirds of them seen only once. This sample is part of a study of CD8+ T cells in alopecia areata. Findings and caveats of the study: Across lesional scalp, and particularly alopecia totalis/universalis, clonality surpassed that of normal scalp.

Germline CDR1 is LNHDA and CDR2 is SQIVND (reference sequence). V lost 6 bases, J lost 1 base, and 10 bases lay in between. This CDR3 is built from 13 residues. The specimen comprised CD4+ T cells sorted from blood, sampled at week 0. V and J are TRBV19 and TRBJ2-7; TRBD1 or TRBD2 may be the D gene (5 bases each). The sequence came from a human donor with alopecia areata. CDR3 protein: CASSRDRSYEQYF. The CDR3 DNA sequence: TGTGCCAGTAGCCGGGACCGATCCTACGAGCAGTACTTC.